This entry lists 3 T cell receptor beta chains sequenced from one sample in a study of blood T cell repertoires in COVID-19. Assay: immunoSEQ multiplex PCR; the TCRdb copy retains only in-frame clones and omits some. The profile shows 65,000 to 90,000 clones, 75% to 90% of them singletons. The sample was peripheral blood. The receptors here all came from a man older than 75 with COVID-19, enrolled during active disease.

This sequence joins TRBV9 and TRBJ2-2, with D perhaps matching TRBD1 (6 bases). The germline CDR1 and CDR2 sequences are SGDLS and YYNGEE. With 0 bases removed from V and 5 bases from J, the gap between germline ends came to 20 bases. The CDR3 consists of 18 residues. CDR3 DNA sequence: TGTGCCAGCAGCGTAGAGATTTCCGGGACACGCCCGACCGGGGAGCTGTTTTTT. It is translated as CASSVEISGTRPTGELFF.

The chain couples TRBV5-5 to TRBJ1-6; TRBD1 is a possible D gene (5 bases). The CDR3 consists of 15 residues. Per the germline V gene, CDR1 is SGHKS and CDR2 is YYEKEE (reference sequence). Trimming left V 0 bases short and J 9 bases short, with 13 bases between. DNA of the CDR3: TGTGCCAGCAGCTTGGAGCAGGGTTTGAGTTCACCCCTCCACTTT. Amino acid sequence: CASSLEQGLSSPLHF.

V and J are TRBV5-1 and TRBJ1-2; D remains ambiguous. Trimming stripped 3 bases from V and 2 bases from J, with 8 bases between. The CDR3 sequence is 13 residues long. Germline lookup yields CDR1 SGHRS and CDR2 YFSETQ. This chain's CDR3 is CASSSGSNYGYTF. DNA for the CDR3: TGCGCCAGCAGCTCAGGATCGAACTATGGCTACACCTTC.